These 11 T cell receptor beta chains share one sample of origin, sequenced in a study of cytomegalovirus exposure and HLA in healthy donors. Clones were sequenced by immunoSEQ multiplex PCR, and TCRdb holds only the in-frame ones, with some missing. The table has 200,000 to 300,000 clones, about 90% seen once. The specimen was PBMCs. These receptors were collected from a woman aged 30 to 39 in good health and CMV-seronegative.

This sequence joins TRBV2 and TRBJ1-3, with D perhaps TRBD1 (6 bases). CDR1 and CDR2 (germline): SNHLY, FYNNEI. Trimming stripped 2 bases from V and 4 bases from J, with 15 bases between. There are 16 residues in the CDR3. CDR3 protein: CASSESGRGTGNTIYF. In nucleotides, the CDR3 is TGTGCCAGCAGTGAATCCGGTCGAGGGACAGGAAACACCATATATTTT.

The chain couples TRBV4-3 to TRBJ2-1; TRBD1 matches at 7 bases. In germline, CDR1 is LGHNA, CDR2 YSLEER. The CDR3 length is 14 residues. Trimming cost V 0 bases and J 6 bases; bases outside gene matches: 2. CDR3 nucleotides: TGCGCCAGCAGCCAAGAAGGGACAGCCAATGAGCAGTTCTTC. Amino acid sequence: CASSQEGTANEQFF.

The genes are TRBV30 and TRBJ1-1, with 10 bases matching TRBD1. Germline V gene lookup returns CDR1 GTSNPN and CDR2 SVGIG (reference sequence). This CDR3 spans 14 amino acids. V shed 2 bases and J 1 base; nucleotides not matched to a gene: 1. The CDR3 is CAWSRDRGNTEAFF. DNA for the CDR3: TGTGCCTGGAGTCGGGACAGGGGGAACACTGAAGCTTTCTTT.

V usage is TRBV6-5 and J usage is TRBJ2-1; the D gene is possibly TRBD1 (6 bases). Germline-derived CDR1 and CDR2 are MNHEY and SVGAGI. Trimming shortened V by 0 bases and J by 8 bases, and 14 bases separated the two germline ends. This CDR3 contains 15 residues. The CDR3 DNA sequence: TGTGCCAGCAGTTACTCAGGGGGAGCTATTTATGAGCAGTTCTTC. This codes for CASSYSGGAIYEQFF.

The chain employs TRBV7-2 and TRBJ1-1, with TRBD1 as a possible D gene (5 bases). The CDR3 runs to 15 residues. With 1 base removed from V and 1 base from J, the gap between germline ends came to 10 bases. CDR1 SGHTA and CDR2 FQGNSA come from the germline V gene. Written as DNA, the CDR3 is TGTGCCAGCAGCTTAGACAGGAATAGGAACACTGAAGCTTTCTTT. Its translation: CASSLDRNRNTEAFF.

The V call is TRBV9, the J call TRBJ2-7; unclear D gene. Trimming removed 0 bases at V and 0 bases at J, with 7 bases between. The CDR3 consists of 14 residues. Per germline, CDR1 SGDLS and CDR2 YYNGEE. CDR3 bases: TGTGCCAGCAGCGTAGACTTGAGCTCCTACGAGCAGTACTTC. This codes for CASSVDLSSYEQYF.

This sequence joins TRBV9 and TRBJ2-3; D tentatively fits TRBD1 or TRBD2 (6 bases each). Germline CDR1 reads SGDLS; CDR2 reads YYNGEE. This CDR3 comprises 17 residues. Trimming pared 6 bases from V and 4 bases from J, leaving 24 bases between. The CDR3 region is CASTGPEEGEWADTQYF. For the CDR3, the DNA is TGTGCCAGCACCGGCCCCGAGGAGGGGGAGTGGGCAGATACGCAGTATTTT. Together with reference TRBV9 and TRBJ2-3, the CDR3 gives the full variable domain: DSGVTQTPKHLITATGQRVTLRCSPRSGDLSVYWYQQSLDQGLQFLIQYYNGEERAKGNILERFSAQQFPDLHSELNLSSLELGDSALYFCASTGPEEGEWADTQYFGPGTRLTVL.

This clone came up once. This chain connects TRBV6-1 to TRBJ2-5, with D perhaps matching TRBD2 (5 bases). Germline lookup yields CDR1 MNHNS and CDR2 SASEGT. V lost 10 bases, J lost 4 bases, and 19 bases lay in between. The CDR3 covers 14 residues. The DNA of the CDR3 is TGTGCCACCACGGACGGGTTTGGAGGAGAGACCCAGTACTTC. This sequence encodes CATTDGFGGETQYF.

This chain uses TRBV5-6 with TRBJ1-1; a possible D gene is TRBD1 (6 bases). Germline V CDR1 and CDR2: SGHDT, YYEEEE. CDR3 length: 13 amino acids. With 4 bases removed from V and 3 bases from J, the gap between germline ends came to 10 bases. CDR3 residues: CASSRTAYTEAFF. For the CDR3, the DNA is TGTGCCAGCAGCCGGACAGCATACACTGAAGCTTTCTTT. Full variable domain (missing parts from reference TRBV5-6 and TRBJ1-1): DAGVTQSPTHLIKTRGQQVTLRCSPKSGHDTVSWYQQALGQGPQFIFQYYEEEERQRGNFPDRFSGHQFPNYSSELNVNALLLGDSALYLCASSRTAYTEAFFGQGTRLTVV.

The V and J genes are TRBV19 and TRBJ2-7; 8 positions match TRBD1. Trimming took 3 bases from V and 3 from J; bases not matched to a gene: 7. CDR3 length: 15 amino acids. Germline V gives CDR1 LNHDA, CDR2 SQIVND (reference sequence). The CDR3 loop reads CASSMAGTGHYEQYF. The CDR3 region has the DNA TGTGCCAGTAGTATGGCTGGGACAGGCCACTACGAGCAGTACTTC.

J is TRBJ2-7 and V is TRBV10-2; D gene ambiguous. Germline V gene sequence: CDR1 WSHSY, CDR2 SAAADI. The CDR3 is 13 residues long. The V and J ends lost 0 bases and 9 bases respectively, with 12 bases between them. The CDR3 bases are TGCGCCAGCAGTGAGTCTATGGGGATTGGGCAGTACTTC. This gives the protein CASSESMGIGQYF.